These 32 T cell receptor beta chains originate from one sample sequenced in a study of shared clonotypes between healthy human individuals. TCRdb's table, derived via immunoSEQ multiplex PCR, lists solely in-frame clones and lacks some. The data show some 790,000 clones, roughly 72% seen once. The sequencing input was memory CD4+ T cells sorted from blood. Documented subset: CD45RA-negative fraction. The origin of the receptors is a woman younger than 45 in good health.

The genes are TRBV5-4 and TRBJ2-5, with no clear D. Trimming cost V 1 base and J 2 bases, with 12 bases left between them. CDR3 length: 15 amino acids. Germline loops: CDR1 SGHNT, CDR2 YYREEE (reference sequence). The CDR3 nucleotides read TGTGCCAGCAGCTTGAAAGGGTCTGGGCAAGAGACCCAGTACTTC. Translating it yields CASSLKGSGQETQYF.

V and J are TRBV2 and TRBJ2-7; 8 nucleotides agree with TRBD1. This CDR3 spans 13 amino acids. Germline V gene sequence: CDR1 SNHLY, CDR2 FYNNEI. V lost 5 bases and J lost 6; bases outside the gene matches: 6. The CDR3 protein is CASSRDRRSEQYF. The CDR3 DNA is TGTGCCAGCAGTCGGGACAGGAGATCCGAGCAGTACTTC.

This clone was detected only a few times. This rearrangement joins TRBV27 to TRBJ1-1, with D possibly matching TRBD1 (6 bases). The V end lost 7 bases, the J end lost 4 bases, and 19 bases lay between the germline ends. The CDR3 loop spans 15 amino acids. Germline V gene lookup returns CDR1 MNHEY and CDR2 SMNVEV (reference sequence). CDR3 loop: CASTPQGLVGTEAFF. The CDR3, as DNA: TGTGCCAGCACCCCACAGGGTTTGGTCGGCACTGAAGCTTTCTTT.

CDR3 residues: CASSIDVRVRGYTF. The CDR3 DNA reads TGTGCCAGCAGTATTGACGTTAGGGTTCGTGGCTACACCTTC. The chain employs TRBV6-4 and TRBJ1-2; D is undetermined. There are 14 residues in the CDR3. Germline V gene lookup returns CDR1 MRHNA and CDR2 SNTAGT. V lost 5 bases and J lost 7, with 17 bases in between.

This clone occurred once. The V call is TRBV29-1, the J call TRBJ1-1; 7 bases line up with TRBD1. The CDR3 runs to 12 residues. CDR1 is SQVTM, CDR2 ANQGSEA, per germline. V lost 6 bases and J lost 8; bases outside the gene matches: 9. CDR3 sequence reads: CSVPGQTFEAFF. The CDR3, as DNA: TGCAGCGTCCCGGGACAGACTTTCGAAGCTTTCTTT.

There are many counts of this clone. This sequence joins TRBV5-1 and TRBJ2-3, with D perhaps TRBD1 (5 bases). CDR1 is SGHRS, CDR2 YFSETQ, per germline. Between the trimmed V and J ends, which lost 2 bases and 4 bases, there was a span of 11 bases. This CDR3 is built from 14 residues. The CDR3 coding sequence is TGCGCCAGCAGCTTACAGGAATTATCAGATACGCAGTATTTT. It translates to CASSLQELSDTQYF.

The J gene is TRBJ1-2, the V gene TRBV30; TRBD1 matches at 9 bases. Losses at the gene ends were 2 bases for V and 4 bases for J; bases not matched to a gene: 8. Germline CDR1 reads GTSNPN; CDR2 reads SVGIG (reference sequence). The CDR3 runs to 15 residues. DNA for the CDR3: TGTGCCTGGAGTTTAACGGGACAGGGAATCTATGGCTACACCTTC. Its translation: CAWSLTGQGIYGYTF. Variable domain in full (rest from reference TRBV30 and TRBJ1-2): SQTIHQWPATLVQPVGSPLSLECTVEGTSNPNLYWYRQAAGRGLQLLFYSVGIGQISSEVPQNLSASRPQDRQFILSSKKLLLSDSGFYLCAWSLTGQGIYGYTFGSGTRLTVV.

Of note for this clone: The sample contains more than one DNA sequence encoding this CDR3. The V gene is TRBV20-1, the J gene TRBJ2-3, with 8 bases aligning to TRBD1. This CDR3 region has 11 residues. Germline assignment: CDR1 DFQATT and CDR2 SNEGSKA (reference sequence). This CDR3 is CSAGGGDTQYF. The CDR3 region has the DNA TGCAGCGCAGGGGGCGGTGATACGCAGTATTTT.

The chain links TRBV6-6 to TRBJ1-2, with D unresolved. Trimming pared 7 bases from V and 8 bases from J, leaving 23 bases between. The CDR3 is 15 amino acids. Germline loops: CDR1 MNHNY, CDR2 SVGAGI (reference sequence). The CDR3 nucleotides read TGTGCCAGCAACCTTAGGCTCGGAGAAAGGGAAGGCTACACCTTC. It codes for CASNLRLGEREGYTF.

This chain connects TRBV5-1 to TRBJ2-1, with D possibly TRBD2 on 5 matching bases. V was trimmed by 7 bases and J by 2 bases, leaving 16 bases between them. Looked up from germline, CDR1 is SGHRS and CDR2 is YFSETQ. CDR3 length: 15 residues. This chain's CDR3 is CASAGGALPYNEQFF. The CDR3 DNA sequence: TGCGCCAGCGCTGGAGGAGCCCTGCCCTACAATGAGCAGTTCTTC. Together with reference TRBV5-1 and TRBJ2-1, the CDR3 gives the full variable domain: KAGVTQTPRYLIKTRGQQVTLSCSPISGHRSVSWYQQTPGQGLQFLFEYFSETQRNKGNFPGRFSGRQFSNSRSEMNVSTLELGDSALYLCASAGGALPYNEQFFGPGTRLTVL.

The chain employs TRBV14 and TRBJ1-4; D uncertain. The CDR3 runs 13 residues. The V gene lost 5 bases and the J gene lost 11 bases, with 15 bases spanning the gap. Germline V lookup: CDR1 SGHDN, CDR2 FVKESK. The CDR3 sequence is CASSYGDGQKLFF. In DNA, the CDR3 is TGTGCCAGCAGCTACGGGGATGGGCAGAAACTGTTTTTT.

The chain is built from TRBV25-1 and TRBJ1-4; D call uncertain. This CDR3 has 14 residues. V was trimmed by 6 bases and J by 10 bases, leaving 18 bases between them. Germline V CDR1 and CDR2: MGHDK, SYGVNS. Written as DNA, the CDR3 is TGTGCCAGCAGGGGAAACGTTCGTACGGGAAAACTGTTTTTT. Encoded protein: CASRGNVRTGKLFF.

J is TRBJ1-1 and V is TRBV7-9; 8 nucleotides agree with TRBD1. In germline, CDR1 is SEHNR, CDR2 FQNEAQ (reference sequence). The CDR3 runs to 13 residues. After removal of 2 bases from V and 7 bases from J, the junction contained 3 bases not matched to a gene. This chain's CDR3 is CASSLNRGGEAFF. The CDR3 DNA sequence: TGTGCCAGCAGCTTAAACAGGGGGGGTGAAGCTTTCTTT.

The V gene is TRBV7-2, the J gene TRBJ1-1, with no clear D. This CDR3 is 12 amino acids long. With 5 bases removed from V and 8 bases from J, the gap between germline ends came to 12 bases. The germline V gene has CDR1 SGHTA and CDR2 FQGNSA. The CDR3 nucleotides read TGTGCCAGCAGCCCACCCAACCAGGAAGCTTTCTTT. Translating it yields CASSPPNQEAFF.

This clone was seen a handful of times. The chain combines TRBV5-5 with TRBJ2-7; D is perhaps TRBD1 (5 bases). V was clipped by 4 bases and J by 5 bases, with 7 bases between them. The germline V gene has CDR1 SGHKS and CDR2 YYEKEE (reference sequence). There are 11 residues in the CDR3. CDR3 nucleotides: TGTGCCAGCAGCATCAGGGACGAGCAGTACTTC. It specifies CASSIRDEQYF. Supplemented by reference TRBV5-5 and TRBJ2-7, the full variable domain reads DAGVTQSPTHLIKTRGQQVTLRCSPISGHKSVSWYQQVLGQGPQFIFQYYEKEERGRGNFPDRFSARQFPNYSSELNVNALLLGDSALYLCASSIRDEQYFGPGTRLTVT.

The V gene is TRBV2, the J gene TRBJ2-2, with 8 bases fitting TRBD1. CDR3 length equals 14 residues. V shed 2 bases, J shed 4 bases, and the junction held 0 bases outside the gene matches. The germline V gene has CDR1 SNHLY and CDR2 FYNNEI. The CDR3, as DNA: TGTGCCAGCAGTGAACAGGGGGCCACCGGGGAGCTGTTTTTT. Protein: CASSEQGATGELFF. Using reference TRBV2 and TRBJ2-2 for the parts outside the CDR3, the full variable domain is EPEVTQTPSHQVTQMGQEVILRCVPISNHLYFYWYRQILGQKVEFLVSFYNNEISEKSEIFDDQFSVERPDGSNFTLKIRSTKLEDSAMYFCASSEQGATGELFFGEGSRLTVL.

This clone came up a few times. The V call is TRBV29-1, the J call TRBJ2-3; 10 nucleotides agree with TRBD2. V lost 6 bases and J lost 2; bases outside the gene matches: 8. This CDR3 has 15 amino acids. Looked up from germline, CDR1 is SQVTM and CDR2 is ANQGSEA. The DNA of the CDR3 is TGCAGCGTCCTATGGACTAGCGGACTCACAGATACGCAGTATTTT. As protein: CSVLWTSGLTDTQYF.

The chain carries TRBV2 and TRBJ2-1; TRBD2 is a possible D gene (5 bases). Deletions cut 6 bases from V and 2 bases from J, with 5 bases between. The CDR3 is 12 amino acids. The germline V gene encodes CDR1 SNHLY and CDR2 FYNNEI. The CDR3 coding sequence is TGTGCCAGCAGGAGGGCCTACAATGAGCAGTTCTTC. Residues: CASRRAYNEQFF.

The CDR3: CASSLAGAGFLQPQHF. In nucleotides, the CDR3 is TGTGCCAGCAGCTTAGCCGGAGCGGGGTTCCTTCAGCCCCAGCATTTT. The chain combines TRBV7-2 with TRBJ1-5; D gene uncertain. Germline V gene data show CDR1 as SGHTA and CDR2 as FQGNSA. CDR3 length: 16 amino acids. Trimming took off 0 bases at V and 6 bases at J, with 15 bases between the two ends.

The V call is TRBV5-4, the J call TRBJ2-3; 10 positions agree with TRBD1. The length of the CDR3 is 16 residues. The trim removed 4 bases at V and 8 bases at J, leaving 13 bases unmatched. Germline CDR1 and CDR2: SGHNT and YYREEE (reference sequence). CDR3 nucleotide sequence: TGTGCCAGCAGCCATGCCCCCGGGACAGGGGAGGGTACGCAGTATTTT. Protein: CASSHAPGTGEGTQYF.

V and J are TRBV7-2 and TRBJ1-1; TRBD1 is a possible D gene (5 bases). Germline V gene lookup returns CDR1 SGHTA and CDR2 FQGNSA. There are 13 residues in the CDR3. The V end was cut by 4 bases, the J end by 0 bases, with 6 bases between. As DNA, the CDR3 is TGTGCCAGCAGCTGGGGCATGAACACTGAAGCTTTCTTT. Translating gives CASSWGMNTEAFF.

This chain joins TRBV28 and TRBJ2-7; the match to TRBD1 covers 11 bases. This CDR3 contains 15 residues. CDR1 is MDHEN, CDR2 SYDVKM, per germline. Trimming took 5 bases from V and 5 from J; bases not matched to a gene: 8. CDR3 bases: TGTGCCAGCAGTCACCCCGGGACAGGGGGTGACGAGCAGTACTTC. Residues: CASSHPGTGGDEQYF.

The chain recombines TRBV11-1 with TRBJ2-2, with 8 bases lining up with TRBD1. The V gene's germline CDR1 is SGHAT and CDR2 FQDESV (reference sequence). This CDR3 is 15 amino acids long. V lost 5 bases, J lost 3 bases, and 5 bases stayed unmatched. The CDR3 loop is CASSVLQGDTGELFF. The CDR3 region has the DNA TGTGCCAGCAGCGTATTACAGGGGGACACCGGGGAGCTGTTTTTT.

J is TRBJ2-3 and V is TRBV18; TRBD2 might be the D (6 bases). CDR1 and CDR2 (germline): KGHSH, LQKENI. Trimming left V 1 base short and J 7 bases short, with 18 bases between. The CDR3 sequence is 16 residues long. The CDR3: CASSPLVGTGMNTQYF. The CDR3 DNA sequence: TGTGCCAGCTCACCACTTGTGGGGACTGGTATGAATACGCAGTATTTT.

The chain recombines TRBV10-3 with TRBJ2-5; D gene unclear. Trimming stripped 4 bases from V and 2 bases from J, with 8 bases between. The CDR3 runs 13 residues. CDR1 and CDR2 (germline): ENHRY, SYGVKD. The CDR3 region is CAISVGIQETQYF. DNA of the CDR3: TGTGCCATCAGTGTGGGGATTCAAGAGACCCAGTACTTC.

This clone was counted only a few times. Other DNA sequences in the same sample also yield this CDR3. The chain joins TRBV2 to TRBJ2-1, with D uncertain. This CDR3 is built from 14 residues. V was clipped by 4 bases and J by 5 bases, with 12 bases between them. CDR1 SNHLY and CDR2 FYNNEI come from the germline V gene. CDR3 DNA: TGTGCCAGCAGTGGCGGCAGGACCGACAATGAGCAGTTCTTC. The encoded protein is CASSGGRTDNEQFF.

The chain employs TRBV2 and TRBJ1-1; TRBD1 agrees at 7 bases. This CDR3 contains 12 residues. V gave up 6 bases and J gave up 6 bases; unmatched junction bases: 4. Looked up from germline, CDR1 is SNHLY and CDR2 is FYNNEI. The CDR3 DNA reads as TGTGCCAGCAGCTACACAGGGGCTGAAGCTTTCTTT. This encodes CASSYTGAEAFF.

The rearrangement joins TRBV4-2 to TRBJ2-1; no reliable D call. Germline V lookup: CDR1 LGHNA, CDR2 YNFKEQ. Trimming removed 2 bases at V and 0 bases at J, with 8 bases between. This CDR3 has 15 amino acids. In DNA, the CDR3 is TGTGCCAGCAGCCAACTTCCCAGCTCCTACAATGAGCAGTTCTTC. It specifies CASSQLPSSYNEQFF.

The CDR3 is CASSIVQLGEQFF. CDR3 coding DNA: TGTGCCAGTAGTATAGTTCAGCTGGGGGAGCAGTTCTTC. J is TRBJ2-1 and V is TRBV19; no clear D gene. V lost 1 base and J lost 10, with 11 bases in between. The CDR3 runs 13 residues. Germline-derived CDR1 and CDR2 are LNHDA and SQIVND (reference sequence).

This clone was observed a few times. This chain uses TRBV5-1 with TRBJ2-1, with D possibly TRBD2 on 5 matching bases. The CDR3 is 15 residues long. Trimming stripped 0 bases from V and 4 bases from J, with 11 bases between. The V gene's germline CDR1 is SGHRS and CDR2 YFSETQ. The DNA for the CDR3 is TGCGCCAGCAGCTTGGACAGCCGAGGGTACAATGAGCAGTTCTTC. Residues: CASSLDSRGYNEQFF.

This chain uses TRBV28 with TRBJ1-2; 10 positions match TRBD1. In germline, CDR1 is MDHEN, CDR2 SYDVKM. The junction had 1 base not matched to a gene; V was cut back by 2 bases and J by 4 bases. The CDR3 contains 14 residues. The CDR3 here is CASSLGTGAYGYTF. The CDR3 region has the DNA TGTGCCAGCAGTTTAGGGACAGGGGCCTATGGCTACACCTTC.

This rearrangement joins TRBV6-6 to TRBJ1-2; no definite D call. This CDR3 has 13 amino acids. Germline V gives CDR1 MNHNY, CDR2 SVGAGI (reference sequence). Trimming pared 7 bases from V and 3 bases from J, leaving 12 bases between. CDR3 region: CASTRSADYGYTF. Written as DNA, the CDR3 is TGTGCCAGCACCCGCTCGGCAGACTATGGCTACACCTTC.